Given below is one TCR beta chain in context. Its antigen is unidentified. The source of the sample is a study of shared clonotypes between healthy human individuals. V shed 1 base and J shed 1 base, with 13 bases lying between them. The CDR3 is 16 amino acids. CDR1 and CDR2 from the germline V gene are SGHAT and FQNNGV. Method: immunoSEQ multiplex PCR; TCRdb's copy keeps in-frame clones and lacks some. Among around 700,000 clones listed, roughly 70% were seen once. Study-level findings and limits: For naive CD4 cells, roughly 4.6% of clonotypes were shared across a few donors.

Every one of the donors was a Caucasian adult that lived in Nashville, Tennessee. The rearrangement joins TRBV11-2 to TRBJ1-2, with D hard to call. The clonotype comes from a woman younger than 45 in good health. Sequenced sample: memory CD4+ T cells sorted from blood. Subset defined: CD45RA-negative fraction. The CDR3 sequence is CASSLAGGVGNYGYTF. The CDR3 nucleotides are TGTGCCAGCAGCTTAGCAGGCGGGGTTGGTAACTATGGCTACACCTTC. The entire variable domain, with the rest obtained from reference TRBV11-2 and TRBJ1-2, is as follows: EAGVAQSPRYKIIEKRQSVAFWCNPISGHATLYWYQQILGQGPKLLIQFQNNGVVDDSQLPKDRFSAERLKGVDSTLKIQPAKLEDSAVYLCASSLAGGVGNYGYTFGSGTRLTVV.